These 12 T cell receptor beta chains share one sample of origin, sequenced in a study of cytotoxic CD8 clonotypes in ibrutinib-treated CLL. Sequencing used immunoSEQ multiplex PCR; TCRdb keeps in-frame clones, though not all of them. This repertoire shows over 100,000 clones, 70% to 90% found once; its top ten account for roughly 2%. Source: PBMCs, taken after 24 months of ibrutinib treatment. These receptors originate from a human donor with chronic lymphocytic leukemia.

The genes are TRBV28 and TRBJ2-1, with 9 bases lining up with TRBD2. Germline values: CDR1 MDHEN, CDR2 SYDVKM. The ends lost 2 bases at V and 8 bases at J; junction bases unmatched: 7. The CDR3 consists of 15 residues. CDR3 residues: CASSLGAGGRYEQFF. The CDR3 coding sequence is TGTGCCAGCAGTTTAGGGGCGGGAGGGCGTTATGAGCAGTTCTTC.

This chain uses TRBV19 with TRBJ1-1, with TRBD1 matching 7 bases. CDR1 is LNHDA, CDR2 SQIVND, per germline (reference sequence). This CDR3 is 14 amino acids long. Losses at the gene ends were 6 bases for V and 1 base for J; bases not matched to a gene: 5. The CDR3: CASRLTGENTEAFF. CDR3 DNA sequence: TGTGCCAGTAGACTCACAGGGGAGAACACTGAAGCTTTCTTT.

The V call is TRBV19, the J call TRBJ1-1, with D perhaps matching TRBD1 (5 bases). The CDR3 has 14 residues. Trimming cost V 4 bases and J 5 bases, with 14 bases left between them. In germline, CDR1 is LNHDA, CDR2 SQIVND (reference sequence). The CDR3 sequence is CASSTSIGETEAFF. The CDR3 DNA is TGTGCCAGTAGTACCTCCATAGGGGAGACTGAAGCTTTCTTT. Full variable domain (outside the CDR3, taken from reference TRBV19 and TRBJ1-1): DGGITQSPKYLFRKEGQNVTLSCEQNLNHDAMYWYRQDPGQGLRLIYYSQIVNDFQKGDIAEGYSVSREKKESFPLTVTSAQKNPTAFYLCASSTSIGETEAFFGQGTRLTVV.

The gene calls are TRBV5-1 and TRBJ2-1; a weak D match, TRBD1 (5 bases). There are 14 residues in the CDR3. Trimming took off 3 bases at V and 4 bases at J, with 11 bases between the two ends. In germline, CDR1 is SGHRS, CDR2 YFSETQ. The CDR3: CASSSDNLYNEQFF. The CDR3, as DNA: TGCGCCAGCAGCTCGGACAACTTATACAATGAGCAGTTCTTC.

CDR3 DNA sequence: TGCAGCGGCACCACCTCTGGAAACACCATATATTTT. Its translation: CSGTTSGNTIYF. The chain uses TRBV29-1 and TRBJ1-3, with D hard to call. V lost 7 bases and J lost 0, with 7 bases in between. CDR1 SQVTM and CDR2 ANQGSEA come from the germline V gene. CDR3 length equals 12 residues.

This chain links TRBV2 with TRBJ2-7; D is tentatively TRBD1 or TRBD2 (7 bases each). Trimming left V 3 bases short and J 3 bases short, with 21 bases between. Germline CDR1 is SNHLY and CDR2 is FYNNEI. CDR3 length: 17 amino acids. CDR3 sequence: CASSERQGGFFVYEQYF. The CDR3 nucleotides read TGTGCCAGCAGTGAGAGGCAGGGGGGGTTTTTTGTCTACGAGCAGTACTTC.

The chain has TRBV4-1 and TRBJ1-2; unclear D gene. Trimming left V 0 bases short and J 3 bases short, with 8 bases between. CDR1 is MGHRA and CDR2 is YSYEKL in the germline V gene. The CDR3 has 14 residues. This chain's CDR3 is CASSQDRLYYGYTF. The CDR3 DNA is TGCGCCAGCAGCCAAGATCGACTGTACTATGGCTACACCTTC.

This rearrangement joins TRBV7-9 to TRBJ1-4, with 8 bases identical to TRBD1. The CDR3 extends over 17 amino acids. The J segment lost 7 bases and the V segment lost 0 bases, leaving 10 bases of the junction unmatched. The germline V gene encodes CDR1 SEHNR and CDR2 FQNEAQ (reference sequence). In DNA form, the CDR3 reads TGTGCCAGCAGCTTAGCGTCGGCAGGGGGCAATAGTGAAAAACTGTTTTTT. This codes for CASSLASAGGNSEKLFF.

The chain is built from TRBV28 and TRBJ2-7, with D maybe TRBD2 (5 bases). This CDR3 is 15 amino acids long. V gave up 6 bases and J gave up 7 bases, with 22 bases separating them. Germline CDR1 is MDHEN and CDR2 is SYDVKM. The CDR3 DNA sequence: TGTGCCAGCAGCACATCCGGACTTGCGTCCCGAGAGCAGTACTTC. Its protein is CASSTSGLASREQYF.

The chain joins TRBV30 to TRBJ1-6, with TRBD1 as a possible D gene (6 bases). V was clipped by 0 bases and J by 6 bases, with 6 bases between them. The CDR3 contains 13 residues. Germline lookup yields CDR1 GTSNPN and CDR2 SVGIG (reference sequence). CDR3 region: CAWSVRGNSPLHF. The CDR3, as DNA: TGTGCCTGGAGTGTCAGGGGTAATTCACCCCTCCACTTT.

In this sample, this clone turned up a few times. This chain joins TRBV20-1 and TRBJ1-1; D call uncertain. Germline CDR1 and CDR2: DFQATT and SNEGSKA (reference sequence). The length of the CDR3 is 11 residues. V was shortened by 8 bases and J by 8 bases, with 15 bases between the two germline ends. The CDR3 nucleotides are TGCAGTCCCCTTTTGGTCAGGGAAGCTTTCTTT. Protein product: CSPLLVREAFF.

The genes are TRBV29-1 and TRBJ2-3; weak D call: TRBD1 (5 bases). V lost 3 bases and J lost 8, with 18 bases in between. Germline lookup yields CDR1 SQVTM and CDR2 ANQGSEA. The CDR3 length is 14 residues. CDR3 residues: CSVDPRVPGGTQYF. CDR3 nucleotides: TGCAGCGTTGACCCCAGGGTCCCGGGCGGTACGCAGTATTTT.